The subject of this entry is one TCR beta chain. Original methodology: Estimates of nucleated cell counts were drawn from the amplification of reference gene primers. Here immunoSEQ multiplex PCR was the method, and the copy in TCRdb shows in-frame clones only, minus some. The DNA gave D and trimming, while V, J and clone size come from that table. The sample has 200,000 to 250,000 clones, roughly 85% seen once. The sample belongs to a study of blood T cell repertoires in COVID-19. Study background: Both acute and convalescent COVID-19 samples were obtained from the United States, Italy and Spain. Sample material is recorded as cDNA or gDNA derived from T cells, B-cell-depleted T cells, or PBMCs.

The CDR3 is 19 residues long. Germline V gene sequence: CDR1 SEHNR, CDR2 FQNEAQ (reference sequence). V lost 1 base and J 2 bases, leaving 20 bases between the germline ends. The material sequenced was peripheral blood. V is TRBV7-9 and J is TRBJ2-2, with D maybe TRBD2 (5 bases). The sequence was collected from a woman in her 70s with active or convalescent COVID-19. The CDR3 nucleotides are TGTGCCAGCAGCTTAGGTTCGGTCCGGGGTCCCTTAAACACCGGGGAGCTGTTTTTT. Encoded protein: CASSLGSVRGPLNTGELFF.